Listed below are T cell receptor beta chains from one sample, sequenced in a study of monozygotic twins with inflammatory bowel disease. TCRdb reprocessed the 5' RACE reads and keeps a single row for each CDR3 protein, giving no DNA. The sample totals 120,000 to 150,000 distinct CDR3 sequences. Sequencing was performed on blood. These receptors originate from a human donor with ulcerative colitis or Crohn's disease, or a healthy co-twin of an affected twin (not recorded which). Each CDR3 is given with its conserved first and last residue.

v_gene,j_gene,CDR3aa
TRBV27,TRBJ1-6,CASSLLFSYNSPLHF
TRBV12-3/TRBV12-4,TRBJ2-3,CASTSWGATTDTQYF
TRBV29-1,TRBJ2-5,CSLTPSLRGRETQYF
TRBV7-2,TRBJ2-7,CASSFQGGYEQYF
TRBV10-3,TRBJ2-1,CAISGQVRGEQFF
TRBV20-1,TRBJ2-1,CSARSGARYNEQFF
TRBV6-5,TRBJ2-4,CASSYREPGRDIQYF
TRBV6-5,TRBJ2-1,CASSPDGYNEQFF
TRBV12-3/TRBV12-4,TRBJ1-2,CASTIRSYGYTF
TRBV5-1,TRBJ2-7,CASSPLGQGRNEQYF
TRBV20-1,TRBJ1-1,CSATRQGANTEAFF
TRBV11-3,TRBJ2-1,CASSLGGGPGEQFF
TRBV10-3,TRBJ2-7,CAISARPGQGGEQYF
TRBV9,TRBJ2-5,CASSVLAWDEETQYF
TRBV20-1,TRBJ2-3,CSAPTSAGTDTQYF
TRBV5-1,TRBJ2-2,CASSLAVGNTGELFF
TRBV20-1,TRBJ1-4,CSARGRTGEVTNEKLFF
TRBV5-1,TRBJ2-3,CASSRPPGLAGESTDTQYF
TRBV14,TRBJ1-2,CASSPQETYGYTF
TRBV5-6,TRBJ2-3,CASTFWDRRTDTQYF
TRBV4-3,TRBJ1-5,CASSQGNVRGPNQPQHF
TRBV7-3,TRBJ2-2,CASSLRAGANTGELFF
TRBV5-1,TRBJ2-6,CASSPRPTASSGANVLTF
TRBV20-1,TRBJ2-2,CSASGYGGGLNTGELFF
TRBV30,TRBJ2-5,CAWDGGFQETQYF
TRBV24-1,TRBJ2-1,CATSEPGQGLGEQFF
TRBV20-1,TRBJ1-3,CSARDRPGNTIYF
TRBV12-3/TRBV12-4,TRBJ1-2,CASRGQTFFSYGYTF
TRBV7-9,TRBJ2-7,CASSLIFYEQYF
TRBV18,TRBJ1-4,CASSPPGPSNEKLFF
TRBV20-1,TRBJ2-5,CSARALGPQETQYF
TRBV27,TRBJ2-1,CASVPEAHNEQFF
TRBV6-5,TRBJ2-6,CASSTAGSSGANVLTF
TRBV6-5,TRBJ2-1,CASSYSWDSSYNEQFF
TRBV5-1,TRBJ2-5,CASSFRVRETQYF
TRBV6-1,TRBJ1-5,CASSEVRGGGPQHF
TRBV12-3/TRBV12-4,TRBJ1-6,CASSLIQPNSPLHF
TRBV11-1,TRBJ1-6,CASSLSDRVSPLHF